The next 32 T cell receptor beta chains were all read from a single sample in a study of cytomegalovirus exposure and HLA in healthy donors (dated by TCRdb to about 2017). Receptor amplification or capture employed the immunoSEQ multiplex PCR assay. For the multiplex PCR, a mixture combining 60 forward primers for TCR Vbeta segments and 13 reverse primers for TCR Jbeta segments was used. Not all clones reach the TCRdb copy of this immuneACCESS table, which keeps in-frame sequences only. Checked studies attribute under half of the gap to unresolved V genes and leave the rest unexplained. This sample is represented by 240,000 or so clones; 82% of them were singletons. Over 5% of the sample is taken by the ten largest. Material for sequencing was PBMCs. The source of these receptors is a woman aged 40 to 49 in good health and CMV-seropositive.

The rearrangement links TRBV13 to TRBJ1-2, with D hard to call. Germline V gene sequence: CDR1 PRHDT, CDR2 FYEKMQ (reference sequence). The CDR3 length is 13 residues. V was cut by 2 bases and J by 2 bases, with 6 bases left in between. The CDR3 bases are TGTGCCAGCAGCTTAAGGGAGAACTATGGCTACACCTTC. Protein: CASSLRENYGYTF.

V usage is TRBV30 and J usage is TRBJ2-3; 7 nucleotides match TRBD2. J lost 5 bases, V lost 5 bases, and 10 bases had no gene match. The CDR3 sequence is 14 residues long. Germline CDR1 GTSNPN, CDR2 SVGIG (reference sequence). The CDR3 DNA reads TGTGCCTGGGCCCCGGGGGGAACCGGAGATACGCAGTATTTT. Protein: CAWAPGGTGDTQYF.

The chain couples TRBV7-2 to TRBJ1-1; the match to TRBD1 covers 7 bases. Trimming cost V 5 bases and J 11 bases; bases outside gene matches: 14. Germline CDR1 and CDR2: SGHTA and FQGNSA. CDR3 length: 14 residues. In DNA, the CDR3 is TGTGCCAGCAGCCGCCCGGGACAGTATCAGTCGGCTTTCTTT. It encodes CASSRPGQYQSAFF.

The gene calls are TRBV7-2 and TRBJ2-3; D call uncertain. The germline V and J ends were trimmed by 5 bases and 5 bases, with 8 bases remaining between them. This CDR3 is built from 12 residues. Per the germline V gene, CDR1 is SGHTA and CDR2 is FQGNSA. CDR3 in DNA: TGTGCCAGCAGCAGACGAGGAGATACGCAGTATTTT. This encodes CASSRRGDTQYF.

In this sample, this clone turned up once. This chain connects TRBV29-1 to TRBJ2-1, with 9 bases identical to TRBD2. The V and J ends lost 4 bases and 9 bases, in that order; junction bases with no gene match: 16. This CDR3 spans 16 amino acids. Germline V gives CDR1 SQVTM, CDR2 ANQGSEA. This CDR3 is CSVVNPASGAGGEQFF. In DNA, the CDR3 is TGCAGCGTTGTAAACCCCGCTAGCGGGGCGGGTGGTGAGCAGTTCTTC.

This clone was observed a single time. The chain combines TRBV4-3 with TRBJ2-1, with D tentatively TRBD2 (6 bases). CDR1 and CDR2 (germline): LGHNA, YSLEER. V lost 1 base and J lost 0, with 13 bases in between. The CDR3 covers 17 residues. The CDR3 coding sequence is TGCGCCAGCAGCCAAGCCTTCAGCGGGCCCTCCTACAATGAGCAGTTCTTC. Its protein product is CASSQAFSGPSYNEQFF.

The chain couples TRBV21-1 to TRBJ2-2; the DNA was not compared with TRBD1, the D call given in the table. TRBV21-1 represents a pseudogene. CDR3 length: 16 residues. The chain's CDR3 is CASQKPAGESTGELFF. The DNA for the CDR3 is TGTGCCAGCCAGAAACCGGCAGGGGAGTCGACCGGGGAGCTGTTTTTT.

V usage is TRBV9 and J usage is TRBJ2-2; the D gene is possibly TRBD1 (6 bases). Trimming removed 1 base from V and 0 bases from J, with 13 bases in between. The CDR3 is made up of 17 amino acids. Germline-derived CDR1 and CDR2 are SGDLS and YYNGEE. CDR3 amino acids: CASSVMSGETNTGELFF. CDR3 nucleotides: TGTGCCAGCAGCGTAATGTCAGGGGAGACGAACACCGGGGAGCTGTTTTTT.

A note on this clone: Mismatch with germline at one junction end may stem from a read error. V usage is TRBV7-9 and J usage is TRBJ2-3; a possible D gene is TRBD1 (6 bases). Germline V gene lookup returns CDR1 SEHNR and CDR2 FQNEAQ (reference sequence). This CDR3 has 12 residues. The CDR3 nucleotides are TGTTCCAGCAGCGTAGAGGACAGAACGCAGTATTTT. Amino acid sequence: CSSSVEDRTQYF.

This chain uses TRBV30 with TRBJ1-1; tentatively, D is TRBD1 (5 bases). The V end was cut by 1 base, the J end by 5 bases, with 14 bases between. The CDR3 is 14 residues long. Looked up from germline, CDR1 is GTSNPN and CDR2 is SVGIG (reference sequence). CDR3 bases: TGTGCCTGGAGTGCTGTCAGGGTACATACTGAAGCTTTCTTT. Translated: CAWSAVRVHTEAFF.

V gene TRBV5-6 combines with J gene TRBJ2-7; 11 nucleotides align to TRBD2. The CDR3 has 17 residues. Germline V lookup: CDR1 SGHDT, CDR2 YYEEEE. V was clipped by 1 base and J by 1 base; unmatched bases: 7. CDR3 DNA: TGTGCCAGCAGCTTGTTAAAGATAGCGGGAGGGTCCTACGAGCAGTACTTC. Encoded protein: CASSLLKIAGGSYEQYF.

This rearrangement joins TRBV20-1 to TRBJ1-1, with 7 nucleotides matching TRBD1. V was pared by 5 bases and J by 6 bases, with 3 bases of the junction left unmatched. Per germline, CDR1 DFQATT and CDR2 SNEGSKA (reference sequence). The CDR3 length is 11 residues. The CDR3 DNA sequence: TGCAGTGCTTCACAGGGGTCTGAAGCTTTCTTT. Translation: CSASQGSEAFF.

The chain has TRBV6-6 and TRBJ1-2; 8 bases line up with TRBD1. With 6 bases clipped from V and 0 bases from J, the junction kept 6 bases outside the gene matches. The germline gives CDR1 MNHNY, CDR2 SVGAGI (reference sequence). CDR3 length: 15 residues. The CDR3 region is CASRLTGDTNYGYTF. The CDR3, as DNA: TGTGCCAGCAGGTTGACAGGGGATACTAACTATGGCTACACCTTC.

V and J are TRBV11-2 and TRBJ2-7, with D perhaps TRBD1 (5 bases). The CDR3 has 13 residues. Per germline, CDR1 SGHAT and CDR2 FQNNGV. V was trimmed by 1 base and J by 6 bases, leaving 10 bases between them. DNA for the CDR3: TGTGCCAGCAGCTTAGTACAGGACGGCGAGCAGTACTTC. Amino acids: CASSLVQDGEQYF. The full variable domain, in which reference TRBV11-2 and TRBJ2-7 provide the parts outside the CDR3, is EAGVAQSPRYKIIEKRQSVAFWCNPISGHATLYWYQQILGQGPKLLIQFQNNGVVDDSQLPKDRFSAERLKGVDSTLKIQPAKLEDSAVYLCASSLVQDGEQYFGPGTRLTVT.

The V call is TRBV5-4, the J call TRBJ2-5; 9 nucleotides align to TRBD2. The CDR3 extends over 15 amino acids. Germline CDR1 reads SGHNT; CDR2 reads YYREEE (reference sequence). V trimming: 9 bases; J trimming: 0 bases; junction bases outside the gene matches: 9. The CDR3 region is CATGFSGRDQETQYF. The CDR3 coding sequence is TGTGCCACCGGTTTTAGCGGGAGAGACCAAGAGACCCAGTACTTC.

V is TRBV19 and J is TRBJ2-1; 7 positions agree with TRBD1. Germline V gives CDR1 LNHDA, CDR2 SQIVND (reference sequence). V was pared by 7 bases and J by 2 bases, with 5 bases of the junction left unmatched. The CDR3 consists of 14 residues. CDR3 nucleotides: TGTGCCAGTACCAATCAGGGGGCCTACAATGAGCAGTTCTTC. This sequence encodes CASTNQGAYNEQFF.

In nucleotides, the CDR3 is TGTGCCAGCAGCTTGCGGGTATTGGTGGGCTCCTACGAGCAGTACTTC. Translated, it gives CASSLRVLVGSYEQYF. V usage is TRBV5-6 and J usage is TRBJ2-7; no reliable D call. V lost 1 base, J lost 0 bases, and 14 bases lay in between. CDR1 is SGHDT and CDR2 is YYEEEE in the germline V gene. CDR3 length: 16 residues.

The chain couples TRBV7-2 to TRBJ2-5; D may be TRBD2 (5 bases). Germline values: CDR1 SGHTA, CDR2 FQGNSA. The CDR3 has 13 amino acids. The germline V and J ends were trimmed by 2 bases and 7 bases, with 11 bases remaining between them. As DNA, the CDR3 is TGTGCCAGCAGCTTAAGGAGGACGGGGACCCAGTACTTC. As protein: CASSLRRTGTQYF.

The chain carries TRBV4-1 and TRBJ2-7, with D possibly matching TRBD2 (6 bases). The CDR3 is 14 residues long. V was shortened by 3 bases and J by 5 bases, with 14 bases between the two germline ends. Germline values: CDR1 MGHRA, CDR2 YSYEKL. In nucleotides, the CDR3 is TGCGCCAGCAGCCAGAAGGTGACTAGGCACGAGCAGTACTTC. Its protein is CASSQKVTRHEQYF.

The sample holds a few counts of this clone. The chain employs TRBV5-1 and TRBJ2-2, with 9 bases fitting TRBD1. Trimming took 4 bases from V and 8 from J; bases not matched to a gene: 6. The CDR3 totals 14 residues. Germline CDR1 SGHRS, CDR2 YFSETQ. As DNA, the CDR3 is TGCGCCAGCAGCCCCGGGACAGGGACAGGGGAGCTGTTTTTT. Protein: CASSPGTGTGELFF.

This clone appeared a few times. The V and J genes are TRBV6-1 and TRBJ2-7; a weak D match, TRBD2 (6 bases). The CDR3 has 14 residues. Germline values: CDR1 MNHNS, CDR2 SASEGT. Between the trimmed V and J ends, which lost 6 bases and 0 bases, there was a span of 12 bases. CDR3 in amino acids: CASRALGGSYEQYF. The CDR3 bases are TGTGCCAGCAGAGCCTTGGGGGGCTCCTACGAGCAGTACTTC.

This chain uses TRBV4-2 with TRBJ2-2, with 11 positions matching TRBD2. Germline CDR1 and CDR2: LGHNA and YNFKEQ. With V trimmed by 1 base and J by 5 bases, 6 bases remained unmatched. CDR3 length: 17 amino acids. CDR3 nucleotides: TGTGCCAGCAGCCAAGTTAGCGGGGGGGCCGGTACCGGGGAGCTGTTTTTT. Protein: CASSQVSGGAGTGELFF.

The chain couples TRBV9 to TRBJ2-2; 11 bases align to TRBD2. The CDR3 is 16 amino acids. Germline CDR1 SGDLS, CDR2 YYNGEE. The V and J ends lost 3 bases and 0 bases, in that order; junction bases with no gene match: 1. CDR3 sequence (DNA): TGTGCCAGCAGCGAGACTAGCGGGACGAACACCGGGGAGCTGTTTTTT. Its translation: CASSETSGTNTGELFF. Variable domain in full (rest from reference TRBV9 and TRBJ2-2): DSGVTQTPKHLITATGQRVTLRCSPRSGDLSVYWYQQSLDQGLQFLIQYYNGEERAKGNILERFSAQQFPDLHSELNLSSLELGDSALYFCASSETSGTNTGELFFGEGSRLTVL.

CDR3 nucleotide sequence: TGTGCCAGCAGTTCCGAGGACAGAGTCTCGAACACTGAAGCTTTCTTT. Translated, it gives CASSSEDRVSNTEAFF. The rearrangement uses TRBV6-5 and TRBJ1-1, with D possibly matching TRBD1 (6 bases). From germline, CDR1 is MNHEY and CDR2 SVGAGI. The CDR3 is made up of 16 amino acids. Trimming took 4 bases from V and 1 from J, leaving 16 bases between them.

The rearrangement links TRBV6-6 to TRBJ1-1, with D possibly TRBD1 on 6 matching bases. Germline values: CDR1 MNHNY, CDR2 SVGAGI (reference sequence). The ends were cut back, 8 bases at V and 1 base at J, with 20 bases in the middle. This CDR3 has 16 amino acids. CDR3 sequence reads: CASETGLGTQNTEAFF. Written as DNA, the CDR3 is TGTGCCAGCGAAACAGGGTTGGGAACACAGAACACTGAAGCTTTCTTT.

The CDR3 DNA reads TGTGCCAGCAGCTTGGGCAGGGGCAATCAGCCCCAGCATTTT. Its protein is CASSLGRGNQPQHF. This chain uses TRBV5-6 with TRBJ1-5; a weak D match, TRBD1 (5 bases). V lost 0 bases to trimming and J lost 2 bases, with 6 bases between them. From germline, CDR1 is SGHDT and CDR2 YYEEEE. The CDR3 has 14 residues.

The CDR3 DNA is TGTGCCAGCAGCCAAGAGTGGGTTGGAGTGGGGTTGACAGGGGCCACCGGGGAGCTGTTTTTT. Translated, it gives CASSQEWVGVGLTGATGELFF. The V and J genes are TRBV4-2 and TRBJ2-2; 8 nucleotides agree with TRBD1. Germline loops: CDR1 LGHNA, CDR2 YNFKEQ. The CDR3 is 21 residues long. V was clipped by 0 bases and J by 4 bases; unmatched bases: 19.

The rearrangement uses TRBV7-8 and TRBJ1-2; possibly TRBD1 for D (5 bases). From germline, CDR1 is SGHVS and CDR2 FQNEAQ. Between the trimmed V and J ends, which lost 5 bases and 2 bases, there was a span of 18 bases. The CDR3 is 16 residues long. In DNA form, the CDR3 reads TGTGCCAGCAGCGCGCGCCGGGGGGAGGGGAACTATGGCTACACCTTC. Protein product: CASSARRGEGNYGYTF.

The V gene is TRBV12-5, the J gene TRBJ2-1; 8 bases line up with TRBD1. Unmatched junction bases numbered 6, after V lost 6 bases and J lost 2 bases. CDR1 and CDR2 from the germline V gene are LGHNT and FRNRAP. CDR3 length: 15 residues. CDR3 sequence: CASGPRDRPYNEQFF. CDR3 nucleotides: TGTGCTAGTGGCCCCCGGGACAGGCCCTACAATGAGCAGTTCTTC. The whole variable domain, remainder taken from reference TRBV12-5 and TRBJ2-1, is DARVTQTPRHKVTEMGQEVTMRCQPILGHNTVFWYRQTMMQGLELLAYFRNRAPLDDSGMPKDRFSAEMPDATLATLKIQPSEPRDSAVYFCASGPRDRPYNEQFFGPGTRLTVL.

This clone came up a few times. The chain has TRBV7-9 and TRBJ2-2; no reliable D call. This CDR3 is 12 amino acids long. Germline V CDR1 and CDR2: SEHNR, FQNEAQ (reference sequence). Trimming removed 9 bases at V and 5 bases at J, with 10 bases between. For the CDR3, the DNA is TGTGCCAGTCATACGGGTACCGGGGAGCTGTTTTTT. Amino acid sequence: CASHTGTGELFF. Drawing the rest from reference TRBV7-9 and TRBJ2-2, the complete variable domain is DTGVSQNPRHKITKRGQNVTFRCDPISEHNRLYWYRQTLGQGPEFLTYFQNEAQLEKSRLLSDRFSAERPKGSFSTLEIQRTEQGDSAMYLCASHTGTGELFFGEGSRLTVL.

This chain uses TRBV30 with TRBJ1-2, with D uncertain. The ends were cut back, 2 bases at V and 8 bases at J, with 9 bases in the middle. CDR1 is GTSNPN and CDR2 is SVGIG in the germline V gene (reference sequence). The CDR3 has 11 amino acids. The CDR3 DNA reads TGTGCCTGGAGTTTGGGAGAAGGCTACACCTTC. This translates into CAWSLGEGYTF.

This clone occurred once. This chain links TRBV28 with TRBJ2-3; 7 bases fit TRBD2. V shed 5 bases and J 2 bases; nucleotides not matched to a gene: 10. The CDR3 consists of 16 residues. Per germline, CDR1 MDHEN and CDR2 SYDVKM. The DNA for the CDR3 is TGTGCCAGCAGTGTATTAGCGGGCTACCCCACAGATACGCAGTATTTT. Translation: CASSVLAGYPTDTQYF. Full variable domain (outside the CDR3, taken from reference TRBV28 and TRBJ2-3): DVKVTQSSRYLVKRTGEKVFLECVQDMDHENMFWYRQDPGLGLRLIYFSYDVKMKEKGDIPEGYSVSREKKERFSLILESASTNQTSMYLCASSVLAGYPTDTQYFGPGTRLTVL.